The following is a T cell receptor (beta chain) sequence with its context. The ends lost 0 bases at V and 7 bases at J; junction bases unmatched: 0. Germline values: CDR1 SGDLS, CDR2 YYNGEE. The length of the CDR3 is 14 residues. This specimen comes from a study of blood T cell repertoires in COVID-19. Profiled with immunoSEQ multiplex PCR; TCRdb holds only in-frame clones, not every one. The sample consists of some 85,000 clones, over 60% of them appearing once. The rearrangement links TRBV9 to TRBJ1-6; 8 bases agree with TRBD1. Sequenced sample: peripheral blood. The receptor was isolated from a woman of 80 years or more with active or convalescent COVID-19. In DNA form, the CDR3 reads TGTGCCAGCAGCGTAGACAGGGGGAATTCACCCCTCCACTTT. This sequence encodes CASSVDRGNSPLHF.